This T cell receptor (beta chain) was sequenced during a study of blood T cell repertoires in COVID-19. Germline V gene sequence: CDR1 LNHDA, CDR2 SQIVND (reference sequence). The length of the CDR3 is 17 residues. Trimming cost V 1 base and J 3 bases; bases outside gene matches: 7. The protocol was immunoSEQ multiplex PCR, while the TCRdb copy is restricted to in-frame clones and leaves out a portion. The table lists 150,000 to 200,000 clones, about four fifths of them singletons. Participants, about 18 to 89 years old, spanned around 25 US areas. The sequenced sample was PBMCs or T cells enriched from blood (not recorded which). The J gene is TRBJ2-2, the V gene TRBV19, with TRBD1 matching 8 bases. This clonotype was obtained from a man aged 50-59 years who had recovered from COVID-19. The CDR3 nucleotides are TGTGCCAGTAGTATAGGGACAGGGTACGGTCACACCGGGGAGCTGTTTTTT. This sequence encodes CASSIGTGYGHTGELFF. The whole variable domain, remainder taken from reference TRBV19 and TRBJ2-2, is DGGITQSPKYLFRKEGQNVTLSCEQNLNHDAMYWYRQDPGQGLRLIYYSQIVNDFQKGDIAEGYSVSREKKESFPLTVTSAQKNPTAFYLCASSIGTGYGHTGELFFGEGSRLTVL.